The 8 T cell receptor beta chains below were found in one sample sequenced in a study of cytomegalovirus exposure and HLA in healthy donors. The PCR ran on 60 Vbeta and 13 Jbeta primers. Some clones are missing from TCRdb's copy, which holds only in-frame ones; the method was immunoSEQ multiplex PCR. Of under 95,000 clones listed, 60% to 80% were seen once; the top ten hold over 10%. The sequencing sample was made of PBMCs. These receptors came from a woman between 35 and 50 years old in good health and CMV-seropositive.

This clone was seen only once. The chain joins TRBV30 to TRBJ2-5, with TRBD2 matching 7 bases. V shed 5 bases, J shed 5 bases, and the junction held 5 bases outside the gene matches. Germline values: CDR1 GTSNPN, CDR2 SVGIG (reference sequence). The CDR3 covers 12 residues. The CDR3 DNA sequence: TGTGCCTGGGGGAGGGTTCCGGAGACCCAGTACTTC. This sequence encodes CAWGRVPETQYF.

This clone has a handful of counts. Relative to the germline gene, one junction end is altered; a read error may explain this. The chain is built from TRBV2 and TRBJ2-7, with TRBD2 matching 12 bases. Germline CDR1 reads SNHLY; CDR2 reads FYNNEI. The CDR3 contains 11 residues. CDR3 sequence (DNA): TGTGCCAGCAGTCTAGCGGGGGGGCCCCACTTC. Residues: CASSLAGGPHF. The whole variable domain, remainder taken from reference TRBV2 and TRBJ2-7, is EPEVTQTPSHQVTQMGQEVILRCVPISNHLYFYWYRQILGQKVEFLVSFYNNEISEKSEIFDDQFSVERPDGSNFTLKIRSTKLEDSAMYFCASSLAGGPHFGPGTRLTVT.

This chain uses TRBV6-6 with TRBJ2-7; a possible D gene is TRBD2 (5 bases). The CDR3 is made up of 14 amino acids. The germline V gene has CDR1 MNHNY and CDR2 SVGAGI (reference sequence). V was cut by 5 bases and J by 7 bases, with 18 bases left in between. The CDR3 nucleotides are TGTGCCAGCAGTCCGACCTTAGCGTCGGGAGAGCAGTACTTC. As protein: CASSPTLASGEQYF.

The V gene is TRBV6-5, the J gene TRBJ2-1; TRBD1 might be the D (5 bases). The CDR3 contains 12 residues. Trimming cost V 5 bases and J 7 bases, with 9 bases left between them. The germline CDR1 and CDR2 sequences are MNHEY and SVGAGI. CDR3 bases: TGTGCCAGCAGTGACAGTTGGAATGAGCAGTTCTTC. Residues: CASSDSWNEQFF.

The CDR3 DNA follows: TGCGCCAGCAGTAAACAGGGGCGCGAGCAGTACTTC. This sequence encodes CASSKQGREQYF. The gene calls are TRBV5-1 and TRBJ2-7, with 7 bases matching TRBD1. V gave up 5 bases and J gave up 6 bases; unmatched junction bases: 5. This CDR3 has 12 residues. Germline assignment: CDR1 SGHRS and CDR2 YFSETQ.

The rearrangement links TRBV29-1 to TRBJ2-5; D possibly corresponds to TRBD2 (5 bases). The V end was cut by 3 bases, the J end by 2 bases, with 10 bases between. CDR1 SQVTM and CDR2 ANQGSEA come from the germline V gene. The CDR3 consists of 13 residues. CDR3 in amino acids: CSVEMRAQETQYF. CDR3 DNA: TGCAGCGTTGAGATGCGGGCTCAAGAGACCCAGTACTTC. The full variable domain, completed using reference TRBV29-1 and TRBJ2-5, is SAVISQKPSRDICQRGTSLTIQCQVDSQVTMMFWYRQQPGQSLTLIATANQGSEATYESGFVIDKFPISRPNLTFSTLTVSNMSPEDSSIYLCSVEMRAQETQYFGPGTRLLVL.

The chain recombines TRBV27 with TRBJ2-7, with 11 bases fitting TRBD2. The CDR3 is 15 residues long. J lost 2 bases, V lost 5 bases, and 5 bases had no gene match. Looked up from germline, CDR1 is MNHEY and CDR2 is SMNVEV (reference sequence). CDR3 coding DNA: TGTGCCAGCAGTCCTACTAGCGGGGGACCCTACGAGCAGTACTTC. Encoded protein: CASSPTSGGPYEQYF.

The sample holds a few counts of this clone. The rearrangement links TRBV2 to TRBJ2-1; TRBD2 aligns across 10 bases. CDR1 and CDR2 from the germline V gene are SNHLY and FYNNEI. The CDR3 spans 20 residues. Losses at the gene ends were 5 bases for V and 6 bases for J; bases not matched to a gene: 22. CDR3 region: CASSYSRLAGSPGPVNEQFF. CDR3 bases: TGTGCCAGCAGTTACTCCCGACTAGCGGGTTCCCCCGGGCCTGTCAATGAGCAGTTCTTC.